This T cell receptor beta chain was documented in a study of CD8+ T cells in alopecia areata. About the study: Treatment of the treated patients consisted of oral tofacitinib, 5 to 10 mg twice daily. Tofacitinib dosing lasted 6 to 18 months, which was then followed by 6 months off drug.

Separation by sorting yielded CD4+ and CD8+ T cells from PBMCs. RNA extraction and reverse transcription yielded cDNA as sequencing template. Measured with immunoSEQ multiplex PCR; TCRdb has only the in-frame clones, and not every one. The table includes about 140,000 clones, around 49% detected once. In germline, CDR1 is SQVTM, CDR2 ANQGSEA. The CDR3 is made up of 13 amino acids. V was trimmed by 2 bases and J by 1 base, leaving 8 bases between them. The sample was CD4+ T cells sorted from blood, taken at week 0. V usage is TRBV29-1 and J usage is TRBJ1-1; D is ambiguous. The receptor was isolated from a human donor with alopecia areata. The CDR3 DNA reads TGCAGCGTTGAATTGGCAGGGAACACTGAAGCTTTCTTT. This sequence encodes CSVELAGNTEAFF.